Reported below is one T cell receptor (beta chain). The use of a sample-barcoded 5' primer and a J-beta primer mix characterized a second PCR of about 6 to 12 cycles. TCRdb itself ran the 5' RACE reads through MiXCR, one entry per CDR3 protein. Here the sample spans approximately 780,000 distinct CDR3 sequences, more than 25% being singletons. This CDR3 comprises 12 residues. V shed 5 bases and J 1 base; nucleotides not matched to a gene: 1. CDR1 is DFQATT, CDR2 SNEGSKA, per germline (reference sequence). The data are from a study of blood T cells in healthy people across ages. These data also featured in a second study, about T cells of mothers and their children. That paper notes: The people who donated were a few healthy Caucasian mothers and their six children.

This TCR was sampled from a boy between 10 and 17 years old in good health. The V call is TRBV20-1, the J call TRBJ2-5, with 7 bases that match TRBD2. Sequencing used blood. The CDR3 nucleotides read TGCAGTGCTGGGACTACCCAAGAGACCCAGTACTTC. Its translation: CSAGTTQETQYF.